This T cell receptor (beta chain) was documented in a study of T-cell reconstitution after alpha-beta-depleted transplantation in children. On this clonotype: Its antigen is unidentified.

The study's findings and limits: Among T cells one year after transplant, newly produced cells accounted for most counts and diversity.

Unique molecular identifiers were incorporated during preparation of the TCRbeta library. TCRdb analysed the PCR reads with MiXCR anew, one entry per CDR3 protein. This repertoire shows approximately 150,000 distinct CDR3 sequences, 8.5% to 10% found once; its top ten account for around a sixth. This sequence was found in a female patient under 10 years old who had a stem cell transplant for congenital amegakaryocytic thrombocytopenia, so the T cells may come from the graft donor. The sample was PBMCs, mostly from graft donor cells, taken 180 days after TCRalphabeta/CD19-depleted stem cell transplant.

The CDR3 protein is CAWSPDRHNEQFF. The CDR3 DNA is TGTGCCTGGAGCCCAGACAGGCACAATGAGCAGTTCTTC. V usage is TRBV30 and J usage is TRBJ2-1; possible D gene TRBD1, 6 bases. Germline-derived CDR1 and CDR2 are GTSNPN and SVGIG (reference sequence). V lost 3 bases and J 5 bases, leaving 11 bases between the germline ends. The CDR3 is made up of 13 amino acids.